These 22 T cell receptor beta chains were sequenced from one sample in a study of T cells in Graves' hyperthyroidism and ophthalmopathy. RNA transcripts served as the template for amplifying TCR beta CDR3 regions. First-round RT-PCR targeting the TCR CDR3 was performed with the HTBI primer set. TCRdb processed the multiplex PCR reads anew with MiXCR; each CDR3 protein has one entry. The table includes about 590,000 distinct CDR3 sequences, less than 20% detected once. The material sequenced was blood. The source is a woman between 25 and 40 years old with Graves' hyperthyroidism.

This clonotype was detected many times. The V gene is TRBV20-1, the J gene TRBJ2-3, with D perhaps matching TRBD2 (6 bases). Germline CDR1 reads DFQATT; CDR2 reads SNEGSKA (reference sequence). The CDR3 consists of 18 residues. Trimming removed 2 bases at V and 0 bases at J, with 21 bases between. This CDR3 reads CSARPYPDSGTSTDTQYF. CDR3 in DNA: TGCAGTGCTAGACCATACCCCGATAGCGGAACTAGCACAGATACGCAGTATTTT.

The sample holds many counts of this clonotype. The rearrangement links TRBV28 to TRBJ2-3; 7 nucleotides line up with TRBD1. The CDR3 is made up of 18 amino acids. Trimming cost V 3 bases and J 2 bases; bases outside gene matches: 14. The germline CDR1 and CDR2 sequences are MDHEN and SYDVKM. CDR3 amino acids: CASSLDSGQIIHTDTQYF. The CDR3 coding sequence is TGTGCCAGCAGTTTGGATTCGGGACAGATCATACACACAGATACGCAGTATTTT.

This clonotype showed up just a few times. Because it lacks the conserved phenylalanine or tryptophan at the end, this CDR3 is likely a read error. V gene TRBV5-1 combines with J gene TRBJ2-5; 8 bases line up with TRBD1. Trimming removed 2 bases from V and 3 bases from J; junction bases left unmatched: 6. Per germline, CDR1 SGHRS and CDR2 YFSETQ. CDR3 length equals 15 residues. Here the CDR3 DNA reads TGCGCCAGCAGCTTCCCCCGGACAGGGAAAGAGACCCAGTACTCC. Translated, it gives CASSFPRTGKETQYS.

This chain joins TRBV20-1 and TRBJ2-1, with 8 bases lining up with TRBD2. V trimming: 6 bases; J trimming: 7 bases; junction bases outside the gene matches: 8. Germline V gene lookup returns CDR1 DFQATT and CDR2 SNEGSKA (reference sequence). The length of the CDR3 is 13 residues. The DNA of the CDR3 is TGCAGTGCCAAACCCGGGGGGGAAAATGAGCAGTTCTTC. Translating it yields CSAKPGGENEQFF.

V gene TRBV10-3 combines with J gene TRBJ2-3, with D maybe TRBD1 (6 bases). V lost 6 bases and J 0 bases, leaving 10 bases between the germline ends. Germline V gene lookup returns CDR1 ENHRY and CDR2 SYGVKD. CDR3 size: 14 residues. DNA for the CDR3: TGTGCCATCAGAACAGGGTTTAGCACAGATACGCAGTATTTT. Residues: CAIRTGFSTDTQYF.

This clonotype was counted between two and nine times. The chain couples TRBV2 to TRBJ1-2; perhaps TRBD1 as D (5 bases). The CDR3 is made up of 11 amino acids. Germline values: CDR1 SNHLY, CDR2 FYNNEI. The ends were cut back, 2 bases at V and 8 bases at J, with 6 bases in the middle. CDR3 protein: CASSEQGGYTF. CDR3 DNA sequence: TGTGCCAGCAGTGAACAGGGCGGCTACACCTTC.

The table lists this clonotype with many counts. The chain carries TRBV20-1 and TRBJ2-7; 10 positions match TRBD2. Germline V gene lookup returns CDR1 DFQATT and CDR2 SNEGSKA (reference sequence). This CDR3 is 15 amino acids long. Trimming took 4 bases from V and 4 from J; bases not matched to a gene: 10. CDR3 bases: TGCAGTGCTAACCCCCCGGGACTAGCGCCTTACGAGCAGTACTTC. Translated: CSANPPGLAPYEQYF.

The CDR3 coding sequence is TGTGCCAGTAGTCAAACAGGGACTTTGAGCAATCAGCCCCAGCATTTT. As protein: CASSQTGTLSNQPQHF. The V call is TRBV19, the J call TRBJ1-5; weak D call: TRBD1 (6 bases). This CDR3 is built from 16 residues. Germline lookup yields CDR1 LNHDA and CDR2 SQIVND (reference sequence). Trimming removed 5 bases at V and 1 base at J, with 15 bases between. Combining the CDR3 with reference TRBV19 and TRBJ1-5 gives the whole variable domain DGGITQSPKYLFRKEGQNVTLSCEQNLNHDAMYWYRQDPGQGLRLIYYSQIVNDFQKGDIAEGYSVSREKKESFPLTVTSAQKNPTAFYLCASSQTGTLSNQPQHFGDGTRLSIL.

This clonotype occurred many times. This chain connects TRBV30 to TRBJ1-4, with D possibly being TRBD1 (6 bases). The germline gives CDR1 GTSNPN, CDR2 SVGIG (reference sequence). V was trimmed by 3 bases and J by 4 bases, leaving 18 bases between them. This CDR3 is built from 16 residues. Here the CDR3 reads CAWRDRVGQHNEKLFF. The DNA for the CDR3 is TGTGCCTGGAGGGACCGTGTTGGACAGCATAATGAAAAACTGTTTTTT. The full variable domain, in which reference TRBV30 and TRBJ1-4 provide the parts outside the CDR3, is SQTIHQWPATLVQPVGSPLSLECTVEGTSNPNLYWYRQAAGRGLQLLFYSVGIGQISSEVPQNLSASRPQDRQFILSSKKLLLSDSGFYLCAWRDRVGQHNEKLFFGSGTQLSVL.

The rearrangement uses TRBV20-1 and TRBJ1-2; weak D call: TRBD1 (5 bases). CDR3 length equals 14 residues. Trimming left V 5 bases short and J 2 bases short, with 15 bases between. From germline, CDR1 is DFQATT and CDR2 SNEGSKA (reference sequence). For the CDR3, the DNA is TGCAGTGCTGGGGCGTTGGGGCGAAACTATGGCTACACCTTC. Translated, it gives CSAGALGRNYGYTF.

V usage is TRBV15 and J usage is TRBJ1-2; possible D gene TRBD1, 6 bases. Trimming took off 3 bases at V and 1 base at J, with 12 bases between the two ends. The germline V gene has CDR1 LNHNV and CDR2 YYDKDF (reference sequence). The CDR3 runs to 15 residues. Written as DNA, the CDR3 is TGTGCCACCAGCAGTACCCGACAGGTTAACTATGGCTACACCTTC. Residues: CATSSTRQVNYGYTF.

This clonotype occurred many times. The chain has TRBV28 and TRBJ2-7; D perhaps matches TRBD2 (6 bases). The germline V gene encodes CDR1 MDHEN and CDR2 SYDVKM. CDR3 size: 15 residues. The ends were cut back, 4 bases at V and 3 bases at J, with 16 bases in the middle. In DNA, the CDR3 is TGTGCCAGCAGTTCAGGAGGGGATCCTAACTACGAGCAGTACTTC. Translation gives CASSSGGDPNYEQYF.

This chain links TRBV11-3 with TRBJ2-1; 14 bases are a match to TRBD2. Germline V gene data show CDR1 as SGHNT and CDR2 as YENEEA. V was clipped by 11 bases and J by 1 base; unmatched bases: 19. The CDR3 extends over 20 amino acids. CDR3 sequence (DNA): TGTGCCTGGAGTGCCAACTCCGGGACTAGCGGGAGATTTTCCTACAATGAGCAGTTCTTC. Its protein is CAWSANSGTSGRFSYNEQFF.

This clonotype has ten or more counts. This chain uses TRBV18 with TRBJ1-3, with unresolved D. Trimming took 8 bases from V and 4 from J, leaving 15 bases between them. The CDR3 has 14 amino acids. The germline gives CDR1 KGHSH, CDR2 LQKENI. CDR3 coding DNA: TGTGCCAGCGGTGAGGGCGCGAGAGGAAACACCATATATTTT. This translates into CASGEGARGNTIYF. Variable domain in full (rest from reference TRBV18 and TRBJ1-3): NAGVMQNPRHLVRRRGQEARLRCSPMKGHSHVYWYRQLPEEGLKFMVYLQKENIIDESGMPKERFSAEFPKEGPSILRIQQVVRGDSAAYFCASGEGARGNTIYFGEGSWLTVV.

This clonotype was seen only a few times. Its ends do not fully match the called genes, so a read error is possible. V and J are TRBV29-1 and TRBJ1-1, with 7 bases that match TRBD1. CDR1 is SQVTM, CDR2 ANQGSEA, per germline. The length of the CDR3 is 12 residues. The CDR3 is CSIDRENTEAFF. Here the CDR3 DNA reads TGCAGCATTGACAGGGAAAACACTGAAGCTTTCTTT.

The sample holds many counts of this clonotype. This chain connects TRBV12-3 or TRBV12-4 to TRBJ2-3; 10 bases line up with TRBD2. With 6 bases clipped from V and 4 bases from J, the junction kept 7 bases outside the gene matches. This CDR3 region has 15 residues. CDR3 sequence: CASRPSGSISDTQYF. CDR3 nucleotide sequence: TGTGCCAGCAGGCCTAGCGGGAGCATCTCAGATACGCAGTATTTT.

This clonotype occurred many times. The genes are TRBV7-6 and TRBJ2-7; D assignment may be TRBD1 or TRBD2 (5 bases each). From germline, CDR1 is SGHVS and CDR2 FNYEAQ. Trimming shortened V by 8 bases and J by 5 bases, and 13 bases separated the two germline ends. The CDR3 covers 12 residues. The CDR3 bases are TGTGCCAGCGGCCGGGGCTACCACGAGCAGTACTTC. It is translated as CASGRGYHEQYF.

The chain uses TRBV13 and TRBJ2-1; the match to TRBD1 covers 12 bases. Per germline, CDR1 PRHDT and CDR2 FYEKMQ (reference sequence). V was clipped by 6 bases and J by 4 bases; unmatched bases: 13. This CDR3 is 18 amino acids long. As DNA, the CDR3 is TGTGCCAGCAGGGGACAGGGGGCGGCTAGCGGGGCATACAATGAGCAGTTCTTC. Amino acid sequence: CASRGQGAASGAYNEQFF.

This chain joins TRBV18 and TRBJ2-5; D tentatively reads TRBD1 or TRBD2 (5 bases each). CDR1 is KGHSH, CDR2 LQKENI, per germline. Deletions cut 2 bases from V and 7 bases from J, with 20 bases between. The CDR3 contains 16 residues. CDR3 in DNA: TGTGCCAGCTCACCATGGGACCCACTCATTGGCGGGACCCAGTACTTC. Protein sequence: CASSPWDPLIGGTQYF.

This clonotype appeared many times. The chain links TRBV5-1 to TRBJ1-1; TRBD1 agrees at 8 bases. The V and J ends lost 6 bases and 1 base, in that order; junction bases with no gene match: 5. The CDR3 is 14 amino acids. The germline gives CDR1 SGHRS, CDR2 YFSETQ. Here the CDR3 DNA reads TGCGCCAGCATGCAGGGGGCGGCGAACACTGAAGCTTTCTTT. Translation: CASMQGAANTEAFF.

This clonotype was recorded many times. The V gene is TRBV7-2, the J gene TRBJ2-2, with a possible D match to TRBD2 (5 bases). CDR1 is SGHTA and CDR2 is FQGNSA in the germline V gene. Trimming left V 3 bases short and J 7 bases short, with 15 bases between. There are 15 residues in the CDR3. The CDR3 sequence is CASSFRSGNIGELFF. The CDR3 DNA follows: TGTGCCAGCAGCTTCCGGTCCGGGAATATCGGGGAGCTGTTTTTT.

This clonotype was seen at least ten times. Written as DNA, the CDR3 is TGTGCCAGCAGTGAAAGGTCGACTAGCGGGAGGGGTGAGCAGTTCTTC. Encoded protein: CASSERSTSGRGEQFF. The chain joins TRBV2 to TRBJ2-1; 14 bases fit TRBD2. Germline CDR1 and CDR2: SNHLY and FYNNEI. The CDR3 has 16 residues. After removal of 2 bases from V and 9 bases from J, the junction contained 6 bases not matched to a gene.